Reported below is one T cell receptor (beta chain). Its target is unknown. One junction end disagrees with the germline gene, perhaps due to a read error. The data stem from a study of memory CD4+ T cells and cytomegalovirus serostatus. Notes on the study in general: Median bootstrapped AUC for CMV status was just over 0.94 originally, 0.9 to 0.93 US-trained.

Germline V lookup: CDR1 SSHAT, CDR2 FNYEAQ (reference sequence). The CDR3 spans 18 residues. Single viable CD3+CD4+CD8-CD45RO+ cells were sorted as the memory CD4+ T cells. Libraries were prepared by immunoSEQ multiplex PCR; TCRdb keeps only in-frame clonotypes and omits some of them. The sample comprises approximately 60,000 clones, roughly 81% of which are singletons, and 0.85% to 1.2% rests with the top ten. The clonotype comes from an adult in good health and CMV-seronegative. The chain is built from TRBV7-7 and TRBJ2-5; the D gene is possibly TRBD1 (6 bases). The sample taken for sequencing was memory CD4+ T cells from blood. The CDR3 DNA is TGTGCTAGCAGCTTAGAGGTTTTTGGACAGAGGGCTCGGGAGACCCAGTACTTC. Residues: CASSLEVFGQRARETQYF.